This T cell receptor beta chain stems from a study of beta chain features in type 1 diabetes. With respect to this clone: Its antigen remains unknown.

The ends were cut back, 3 bases at V and 7 bases at J, with 17 bases in the middle. The germline CDR1 and CDR2 sequences are SGDLS and YYNGEE. CDR3 size: 14 residues. Study outcomes and limitations: More deletions and fewer insertions at VDJ junctions were found in patients with type 1 diabetes.

All of the isolated RNA was reverse transcribed, so expressed TCRB transcripts were sequenced. Only in-frame clones appear in the TCRdb table, and some are missing; sequencing was by immunoSEQ multiplex PCR. There are hundreds of thousands of clones in the sample; 10% to 15% occur only once, and more than 0.015% lies in the top ten. The TCR originated in a man aged 18-30 years in good health. The chain couples TRBV9 to TRBJ2-7, with D possibly TRBD2 on 5 matching bases. The specimen was naive CD4+ T cells from blood. Here the CDR3 reads CASSATDSFTEQYF. The CDR3 nucleotides are TGTGCCAGCAGCGCGACGGACTCCTTTACTGAGCAGTACTTC.